This T cell receptor (beta chain) was identified during a study of early stage breast cancer tumors. This CDR3 is 16 amino acids long. With 1 base removed from V and 6 bases from J, the gap between germline ends came to 16 bases. Germline values: CDR1 SGHTA, CDR2 FQGNSA. This clone was detected a few times. Sequencing was performed with immunoSEQ multiplex PCR; in TCRdb, only in-frame clones are kept and a portion is missing. Of 25,000 to 35,000 clones detected, 74% appear once; the ten largest clones hold 4.7%. The chain combines TRBV7-2 with TRBJ2-1, with a tentative D call TRBD2 (5 bases). What was sequenced was blood. The receptor was derived from a person aged 35 to 50 with breast cancer. The CDR3, as DNA: TGTGCCAGCAGCTTAGTGGTGAGGGCCGGTTTCAATGAGCAGTTCTTC. It translates to CASSLVVRAGFNEQFF.